This is a list of T cell receptor beta chains from one sample in a study of cytomegalovirus exposure and HLA in healthy donors. Sequencing used immunoSEQ multiplex PCR; TCRdb keeps in-frame clones, though not all of them. The table has around 130,000 clones, 60% to 80% seen once; the top ten hold approximately 0.9%. Sequencing input: PBMCs. These receptors were taken from a woman aged 60-75 years in good health and CMV-seronegative. Each CDR3 is given with its conserved first and last residue. Each record gives: D gene, V gene, J gene, clone size, CDR3 protein, CDR3 DNA. The D gene is left open where the match is weak. Only part of the rows carry a size: once, few, many, or a class if the clone is expanded.

-,TRBV19,TRBJ2-1,once,CASSMQGNEQFF,TGTGCCAGTAGTATGCAGGGCAATGAGCAGTTCTTC
-,TRBV5-1,TRBJ2-7,-,CASSGTPGRYEQYF,TGCGCCAGCAGCGGGACTCCCGGGCGGTACGAGCAGTACTTC
TRBD1,TRBV28,TRBJ1-2,-,CASSSGTGGTVGYTF,TGTGCCAGCAGCTCCGGGACAGGGGGCACGGTTGGCTACACCTTC
TRBD2,TRBV6-6,TRBJ2-7,once,CASSLPGGTSGYEQYF,TGTGCCAGCAGCCTCCCAGGGGGGACTAGCGGCTACGAGCAGTACTTC
TRBD1,TRBV6-1,TRBJ1-6,few,CASSEQDRAGNSPLHF,TGTGCCAGCAGTGAACAGGACAGGGCTGGGAATTCACCCCTCCACTTT
TRBD1,TRBV28,TRBJ2-7,-,CASRDRGPPISYEQYF,TGTGCCAGCCGGGACAGGGGCCCCCCGATCTCCTACGAGCAGTACTTC
TRBD1,TRBV5-1,TRBJ1-1,-,CASSPWTGPPEAFF,TGTGCCAGCAGCCCCTGGACAGGGCCTCCTGAAGCTTTCTTT
-,TRBV30,TRBJ1-1,-,CAWSRGKYEAFF,TGTGCCTGGAGTAGGGGGAAGTATGAAGCTTTCTTT
-,TRBV6-1,TRBJ1-1,few,CASSEANRVTEAFF,TGTGCCAGCAGTGAAGCTAACAGGGTCACTGAAGCTTTCTTT
TRBD2,TRBV5-4,TRBJ2-5,-,CASSLALAGVMETQYF,TGTGCCAGCAGCTTGGCCCTAGCGGGAGTGATGGAGACCCAGTACTTC
-,TRBV15,TRBJ1-5,-,CATSRDDIWGHQPQHF,TGTGCCACCAGCAGAGATGATATTTGGGGGCATCAGCCCCAGCATTTT
-,TRBV5-1,TRBJ1-4,-,CASSLSPQGQANEKLFF,TGCGCCAGCAGCTTGAGCCCGCAGGGGCAGGCTAATGAAAAACTGTTTTTT
-,TRBV28,TRBJ1-5,once,CASSPNYSNQPQHF,TGTGCCAGCAGTCCTAATTATAGCAATCAGCCCCAGCATTTT
TRBD1,TRBV7-9,TRBJ1-2,-,CASSSTGEDGYTF,TGTGCCAGCAGCTCGACAGGGGAGGATGGCTACACCTTC
-,TRBV29-1,TRBJ1-2,-,CSVERGYTF,TGCAGCGTTGAGCGCGGCTACACCTTC
TRBD1,TRBV28,TRBJ2-7,-,CASSPDRANYEQYF,TGTGCCAGCAGTCCGGACAGGGCTAACTACGAGCAGTACTTC
-,TRBV7-3,TRBJ2-2,-,CASSLGANTGELFF,TGTGCCAGCAGCTTAGGAGCCAACACCGGGGAGCTGTTTTTT